The rows below give T cell receptor beta chains drawn from one sample of a study of CD8+ T cells in alopecia areata. Clones were sequenced by immunoSEQ multiplex PCR, and TCRdb holds only the in-frame ones, with some missing. The profile shows about 150,000 clones, 50% to 65% of them singletons. The specimen comprised CD8+ T cells sorted from blood, sampled at week 0. These receptors were obtained from a human donor with alopecia areata. Both conserved end residues are part of each CDR3.

v_call: TRBV15
cdr3_aa: CATSTGQGGEETQYF

v_call: TRBV4-3
cdr3_aa: CASSQDWTTYNEQFF

v_call: TRBV29-1
cdr3_aa: CSAAPRQGAIHF

v_call: TRBV29-1
cdr3_aa: CSVRGGGYTF

v_call: TRBV19
cdr3_aa: CASSMIGGQQETQYF

v_call: TRBV2
cdr3_aa: CASIDILYEQYF

v_call: TRBV7-6
cdr3_aa: CASSLRPDRDDEQYF

v_call: TRBV30
cdr3_aa: CAWAPSNTEAFF

v_call: TRBV30
cdr3_aa: CAWTAGQGGYEQYF

v_call: TRBV7-2
cdr3_aa: CASSLYPLGWENTGELFF

v_call: TRBV29-1
cdr3_aa: CSVDVRGDSYEQYF

v_call: TRBV10-2
cdr3_aa: CASSEGVGTEAFF

v_call: TRBV9
cdr3_aa: CASSVSTGELFF

v_call: TRBV5-4
cdr3_aa: CASSLDPDTYGYTF

v_call: TRBV5-1
cdr3_aa: CASSGTGPLETQYF

v_call: TRBV7-6
cdr3_aa: CASSLGFSYNEQFF

v_call: TRBV15
cdr3_aa: CATSISRTGKYSPLHF

v_call: TRBV10-3
cdr3_aa: CAISDGAESYEQYF

v_call: TRBV5-4
cdr3_aa: CASRPSDRSTGANVLTF

v_call: TRBV11-2
cdr3_aa: CASSFGGPPLNEQFF

v_call: TRBV15
cdr3_aa: CAIGPSTDTQYF

v_call: TRBV15
cdr3_aa: CATSRQGSTDTQYF

v_call: TRBV27
cdr3_aa: CASSLNPQGNEQFF

v_call: TRBV5-6
cdr3_aa: CASNPTGVYSPLHF

v_call: TRBV7-2
cdr3_aa: CASSLGTGTSGNEQFF

v_call: TRBV30
cdr3_aa: CAWSDTGELFF

v_call: TRBV9
cdr3_aa: CASSVATTGEAFF

v_call: TRBV7-9
cdr3_aa: CAILWGAGEKLFF

v_call: TRBV30
cdr3_aa: CAWSGVETGLPGELFF

v_call: TRBV6-5
cdr3_aa: CASSYSGPRETQYF

v_call: TRBV13
cdr3_aa: CASSTGTAYEQYF

v_call: TRBV7-6
cdr3_aa: CASSLDRLNTGELFF